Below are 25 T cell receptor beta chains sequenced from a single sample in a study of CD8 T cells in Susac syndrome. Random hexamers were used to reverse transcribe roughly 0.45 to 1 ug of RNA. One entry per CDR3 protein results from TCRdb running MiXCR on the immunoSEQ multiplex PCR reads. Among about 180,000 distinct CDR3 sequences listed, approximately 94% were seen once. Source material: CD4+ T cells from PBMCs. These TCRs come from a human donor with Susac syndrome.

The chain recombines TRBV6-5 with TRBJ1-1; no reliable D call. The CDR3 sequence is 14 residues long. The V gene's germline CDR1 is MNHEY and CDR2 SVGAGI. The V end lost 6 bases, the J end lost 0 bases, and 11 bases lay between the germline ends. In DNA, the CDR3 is TGTGCCAGCAGAATTGGAGGGATGAACACTGAAGCTTTCTTT. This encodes CASRIGGMNTEAFF.

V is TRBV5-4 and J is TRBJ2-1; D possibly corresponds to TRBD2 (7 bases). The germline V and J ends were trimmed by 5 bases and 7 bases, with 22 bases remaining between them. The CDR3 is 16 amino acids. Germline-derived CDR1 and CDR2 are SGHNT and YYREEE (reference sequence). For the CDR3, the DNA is TGTGCCAGCAGTCCTACGCTTGGGGGGGGGCCTAATGAGCAGTTCTTC. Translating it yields CASSPTLGGGPNEQFF.

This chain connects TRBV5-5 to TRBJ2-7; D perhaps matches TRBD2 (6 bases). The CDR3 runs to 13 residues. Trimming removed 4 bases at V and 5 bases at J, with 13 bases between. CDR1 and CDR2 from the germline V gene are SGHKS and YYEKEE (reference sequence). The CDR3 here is CASSIMGGNEQYF. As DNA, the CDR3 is TGTGCCAGCAGCATCATGGGGGGAAACGAGCAGTACTTC.

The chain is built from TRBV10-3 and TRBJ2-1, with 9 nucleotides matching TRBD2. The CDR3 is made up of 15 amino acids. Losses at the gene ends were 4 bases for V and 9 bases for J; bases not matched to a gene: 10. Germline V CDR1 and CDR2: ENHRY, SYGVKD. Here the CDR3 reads CAISVGLAGIGEQFF. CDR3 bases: TGTGCCATCAGTGTGGGCCTAGCGGGGATCGGTGAGCAGTTCTTC.

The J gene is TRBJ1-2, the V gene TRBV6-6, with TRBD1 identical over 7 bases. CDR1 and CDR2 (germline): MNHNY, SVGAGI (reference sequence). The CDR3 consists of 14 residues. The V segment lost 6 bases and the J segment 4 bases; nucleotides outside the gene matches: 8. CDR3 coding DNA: TGTGCCAGCAGCTCCGGGACAGAGACCTATGGCTACACCTTC. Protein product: CASSSGTETYGYTF.

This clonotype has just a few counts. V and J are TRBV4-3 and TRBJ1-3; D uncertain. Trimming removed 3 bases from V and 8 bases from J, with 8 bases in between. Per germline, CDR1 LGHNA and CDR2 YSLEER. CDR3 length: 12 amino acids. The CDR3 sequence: CASSHAEDTIYF. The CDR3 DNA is TGCGCCAGCAGCCACGCCGAGGACACCATATATTTT.

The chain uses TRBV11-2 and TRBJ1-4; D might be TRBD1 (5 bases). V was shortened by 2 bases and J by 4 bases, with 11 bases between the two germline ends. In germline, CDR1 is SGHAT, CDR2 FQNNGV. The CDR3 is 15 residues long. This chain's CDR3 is CASSLSDSGNEKLFF. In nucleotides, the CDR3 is TGTGCCAGCAGCTTATCAGACAGTGGTAATGAAAAACTGTTTTTT. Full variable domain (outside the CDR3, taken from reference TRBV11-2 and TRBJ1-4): EAGVAQSPRYKIIEKRQSVAFWCNPISGHATLYWYQQILGQGPKLLIQFQNNGVVDDSQLPKDRFSAERLKGVDSTLKIQPAKLEDSAVYLCASSLSDSGNEKLFFGSGTQLSVL.

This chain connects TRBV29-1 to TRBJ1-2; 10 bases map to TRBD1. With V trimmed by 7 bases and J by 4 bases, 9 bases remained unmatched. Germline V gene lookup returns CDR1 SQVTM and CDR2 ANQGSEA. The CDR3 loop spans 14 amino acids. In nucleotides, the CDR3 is TGCAGCGCCGGGGACAGGGGTTCTGGCTATGGCTACACCTTC. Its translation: CSAGDRGSGYGYTF.

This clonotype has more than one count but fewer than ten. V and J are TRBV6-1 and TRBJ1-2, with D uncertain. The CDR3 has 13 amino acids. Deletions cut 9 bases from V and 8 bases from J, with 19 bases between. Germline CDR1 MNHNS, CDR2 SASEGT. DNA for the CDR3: TGTGCCAGTCGAGGACCCCCCGGCAACGGCTACACCTTC. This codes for CASRGPPGNGYTF.

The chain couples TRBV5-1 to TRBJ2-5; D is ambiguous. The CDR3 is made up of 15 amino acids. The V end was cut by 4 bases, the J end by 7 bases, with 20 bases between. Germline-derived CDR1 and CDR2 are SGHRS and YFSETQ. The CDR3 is CASSIRLIEERTQYF. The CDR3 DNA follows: TGCGCCAGCAGCATCCGACTGATAGAAGAACGGACCCAGTACTTC.

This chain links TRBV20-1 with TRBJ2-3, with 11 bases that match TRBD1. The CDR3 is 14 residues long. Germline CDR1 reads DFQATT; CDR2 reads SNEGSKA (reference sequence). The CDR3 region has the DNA TGCAGCGAACGCGGGACAGGGGGGTGGGATACGCAGTATTTT. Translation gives CSERGTGGWDTQYF.

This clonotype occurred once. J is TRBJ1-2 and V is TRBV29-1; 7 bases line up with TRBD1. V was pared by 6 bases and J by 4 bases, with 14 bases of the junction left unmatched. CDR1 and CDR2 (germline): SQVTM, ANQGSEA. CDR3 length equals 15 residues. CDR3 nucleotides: TGCAGCGTCCCGGACAGGTTGGGCCCGAGCTATGGCTACACCTTC. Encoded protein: CSVPDRLGPSYGYTF.

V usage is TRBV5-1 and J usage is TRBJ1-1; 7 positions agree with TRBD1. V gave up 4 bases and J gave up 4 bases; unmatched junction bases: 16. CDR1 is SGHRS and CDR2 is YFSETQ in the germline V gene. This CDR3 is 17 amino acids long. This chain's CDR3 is CASSHLDFRQGSTEAFF. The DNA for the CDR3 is TGCGCCAGCAGCCATTTGGATTTCCGACAGGGAAGCACTGAAGCTTTCTTT.

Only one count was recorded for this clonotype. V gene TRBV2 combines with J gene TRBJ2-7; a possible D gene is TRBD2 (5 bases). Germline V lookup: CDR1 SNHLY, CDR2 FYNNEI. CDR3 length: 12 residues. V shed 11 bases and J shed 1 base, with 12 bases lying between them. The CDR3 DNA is TGTGCCCAGGCTGGGGAGTCCTACGAGCAGTACTTC. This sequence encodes CAQAGESYEQYF.

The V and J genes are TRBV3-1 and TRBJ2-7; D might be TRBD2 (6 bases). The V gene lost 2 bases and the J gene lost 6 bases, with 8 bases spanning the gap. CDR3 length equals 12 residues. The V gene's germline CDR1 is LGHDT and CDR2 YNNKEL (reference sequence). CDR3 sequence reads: CASSQPGGEQYF. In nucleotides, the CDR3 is TGTGCCAGCAGCCAACCCGGGGGCGAGCAGTACTTC.

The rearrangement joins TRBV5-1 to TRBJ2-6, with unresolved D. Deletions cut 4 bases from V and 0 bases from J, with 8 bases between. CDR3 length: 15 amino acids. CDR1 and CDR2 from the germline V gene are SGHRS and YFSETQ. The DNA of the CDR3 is TGCGCCAGCAGCCCGACAAGCTCTGGGGCCAACGTCCTGACTTTC. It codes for CASSPTSSGANVLTF. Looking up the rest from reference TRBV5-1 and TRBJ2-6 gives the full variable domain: KAGVTQTPRYLIKTRGQQVTLSCSPISGHRSVSWYQQTPGQGLQFLFEYFSETQRNKGNFPGRFSGRQFSNSRSEMNVSTLELGDSALYLCASSPTSSGANVLTFGAGSRLTVL.

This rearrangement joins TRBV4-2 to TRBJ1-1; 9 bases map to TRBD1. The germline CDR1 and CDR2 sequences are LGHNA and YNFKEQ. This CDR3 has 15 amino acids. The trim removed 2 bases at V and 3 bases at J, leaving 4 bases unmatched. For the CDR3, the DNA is TGTGCCAGCAGCCAACAAAGGACAGGGGACACTGAAGCTTTCTTT. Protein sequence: CASSQQRTGDTEAFF.

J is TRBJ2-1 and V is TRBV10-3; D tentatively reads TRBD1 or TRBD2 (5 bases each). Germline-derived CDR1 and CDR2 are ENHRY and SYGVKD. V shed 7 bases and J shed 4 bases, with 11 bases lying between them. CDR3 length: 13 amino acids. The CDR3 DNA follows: TGTGCCATCACAGGGACCCAGTACAATGAGCAGTTCTTC. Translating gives CAITGTQYNEQFF.

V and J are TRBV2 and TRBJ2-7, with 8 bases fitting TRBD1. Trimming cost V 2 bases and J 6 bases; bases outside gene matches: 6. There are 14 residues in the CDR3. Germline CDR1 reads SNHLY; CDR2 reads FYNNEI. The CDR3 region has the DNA TGTGCCAGCAGTGAAACGGGGACAGGAACCGAGCAGTACTTC. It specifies CASSETGTGTEQYF.

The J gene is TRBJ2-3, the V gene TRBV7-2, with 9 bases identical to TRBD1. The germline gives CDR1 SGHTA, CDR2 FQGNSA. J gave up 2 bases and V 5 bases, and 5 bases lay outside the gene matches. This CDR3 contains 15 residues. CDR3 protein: CASSTRQGDTDTQYF. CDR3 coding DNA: TGTGCCAGCAGCACGAGACAGGGGGACACAGATACGCAGTATTTT.

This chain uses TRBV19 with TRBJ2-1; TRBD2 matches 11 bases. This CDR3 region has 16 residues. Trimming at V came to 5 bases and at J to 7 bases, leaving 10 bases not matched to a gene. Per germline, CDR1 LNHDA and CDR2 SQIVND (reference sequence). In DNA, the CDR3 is TGTGCCAGTAGTTGGCTAGCGGGGGGAAGGGGAAATGAGCAGTTCTTC. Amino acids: CASSWLAGGRGNEQFF.

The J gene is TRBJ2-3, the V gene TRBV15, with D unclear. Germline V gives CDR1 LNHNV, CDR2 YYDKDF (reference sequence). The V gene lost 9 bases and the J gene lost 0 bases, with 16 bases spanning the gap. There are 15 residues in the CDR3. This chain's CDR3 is CATTSRPPSTDTQYF. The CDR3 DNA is TGTGCCACGACGAGCAGGCCACCTAGCACAGATACGCAGTATTTT.

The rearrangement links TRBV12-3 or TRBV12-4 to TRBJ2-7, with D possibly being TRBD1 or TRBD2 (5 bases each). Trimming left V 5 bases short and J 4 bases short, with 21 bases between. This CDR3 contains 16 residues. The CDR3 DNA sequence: TGTGCCAGCAGTCCCATGCGAGGGGCGATGTCGTACGAGCAGTACTTC. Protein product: CASSPMRGAMSYEQYF.

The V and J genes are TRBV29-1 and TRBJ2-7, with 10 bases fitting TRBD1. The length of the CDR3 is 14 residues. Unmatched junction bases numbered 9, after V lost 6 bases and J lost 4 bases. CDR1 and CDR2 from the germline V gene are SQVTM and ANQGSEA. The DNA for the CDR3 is TGCAGCGTCGAAACCGGGACAGGGGCTTACGAGCAGTACTTC. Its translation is CSVETGTGAYEQYF.

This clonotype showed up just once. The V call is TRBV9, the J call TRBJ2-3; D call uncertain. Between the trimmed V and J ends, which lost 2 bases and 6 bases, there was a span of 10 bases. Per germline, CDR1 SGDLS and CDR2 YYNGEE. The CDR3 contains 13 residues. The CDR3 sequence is CASSVYQGDTQYF. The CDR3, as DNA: TGTGCCAGCAGCGTTTATCAAGGGGATACGCAGTATTTT.